Included here is one T cell receptor beta chain sequence, with context. The sample comes from a study of blood T cell repertoires in COVID-19. Profiled with immunoSEQ multiplex PCR; TCRdb holds only in-frame clones, not every one. The table lists about 260,000 clones, 75% to 90% of them singletons. Germline CDR1 is SGHVS and CDR2 is FNYEAQ. With 2 bases removed from V and 8 bases from J, the gap between germline ends came to 16 bases. This CDR3 spans 15 amino acids. The V and J genes are TRBV7-6 and TRBJ2-1; possibly TRBD1 for D (6 bases). The receptor was derived from a woman younger than 45 with acute COVID-19. The sample consisted of PBMCs or T cells enriched from blood (not recorded which). CDR3 sequence (DNA): TGTGCCAGCAGCTTAAGCACAGGGCGAGCGGATGAGCAGTTCTTC. Protein: CASSLSTGRADEQFF.